This T cell receptor (beta chain) derives from a study of response to subunit inactivated influenza vaccine. This clonotype was observed a handful of times. From the RT-PCR reads, TCRdb called clonotypes with MiXCR, one entry per CDR3 protein. Among 650,000 to 700,000 distinct CDR3 sequences listed, roughly 14% were seen once. V was trimmed by 6 bases and J by 1 base, leaving 10 bases between them. CDR1 is MNHNS, CDR2 SASEGT, per germline. The CDR3 is made up of 14 amino acids. This sequence originates from a man in his fifties who received an inactivated influenza vaccine. The chain couples TRBV6-1 to TRBJ1-5; D is ambiguous. The sequences come from PBMCs from blood, collected about 13 days after vaccination. The CDR3 protein is CASRATRSNQPQHF. CDR3 nucleotide sequence: TGTGCCAGCAGAGCAACCAGAAGCAATCAGCCCCAGCATTTT.